This entry concerns a single T cell receptor (beta chain). The specificity of this receptor is unknown. Per-base qualities were not stored, and no clone one base away is much larger. This sample was included in a study of blood T cell repertoires in COVID-19 (dated by TCRdb to about 2020). Background for the entire study: Collaborator samples came from the United States, Italy and Spain and covered acute and convalescent phases of COVID-19. The repertoires were made available in a free public database intended to serve as a resource for research on the immune response to SARS-CoV-2. Where available, HLA class I and class II types were taken from metadata supplied by the sample provider and were not determined by assay-based typing. Nearly every sample came with metadata listing a de-identified subject ID, COVID-19 status, age in years and sex. Subjects who had been exposed to COVID-19, were actively infected with it, or had recovered from it provided the deeply sampled blood TCRbeta repertoires that made up the dataset. The samples were drawn from two sources: the first 160 participants of the ongoing ImmuneRACE study, and 950 to 1,500 subjects contributed by 6 global collaborators. The material from the prospective study consisted of cDNA or gDNA derived from T cells, B-cell-depleted T cells, or PBMCs.

Enrolling through a virtual design, the prospective study's participants ranged in age from roughly 18 to 100 years and lived across around 25 United States geographic areas. In the prospective study, cohorts were assigned on the basis of participant-reported clinical history obtained from a screening survey and a study questionnaire. Exposed participants were defined as having been in contact with someone with a PCR-confirmed or clinician-diagnosed COVID-19 case within 2 weeks of study entry. Each participant in the prospective study had whole blood, serum and a nasopharyngeal or oropharyngeal swab collected by mobile phlebotomists. Prospective study participants could optionally give additional blood draws and questionnaires over an approximately two-month period. Before DNA extraction, blood samples from the prospective study were shipped at room temperature or frozen. The CDR3 runs 15 amino acids, cysteine and phenylalanine included. CDR3 DNA only is kept here, 45 bases in frame from base 1. The V end gives up 5 bases and the J end 4 bases, leaving 11 bases in the junction not matched to a gene. Via the germline V gene, CDR1 is SGHRS and CDR2 YFSETQ.

Beyond this particular receptor, the publication reports: How much clinical and demographic metadata was included differed by source and by participant, and the metadata was provided uncurated.

TCRbeta CDR3 regions were amplified from genomic DNA by means of the immunoSEQ Assay, a bias-controlled multiplex PCR. For the original study's pipeline: Nucleated cell counts per sample were estimated from amplification of reference gene primers within the assay. To quantify the absolute abundance of each unique TCRbeta CDR3 rearrangement, sequence reads were collapsed and filtered. For each sample, productive Simpson clonality was calculated by taking the square root of Simpson's diversity index across productive rearrangements. TCRdb retrieved this table from immuneACCESS and kept in-frame rearrangements only. Not all clones are present; in checked studies, unresolved V genes account for under half, and no reason is known for the remainder. The V and J calls and the clone size are those of that table, but D and trimming were determined from the DNA. A total of 360,000 or so clones appear in this sample, roughly 90% of them only once. Clones ranked in the top ten supply around 0.92% of the sample.

The specimen sequenced was PBMCs or T cells enriched from blood (not recorded which). In this chain, TRBV5-1 is recombined with TRBJ1-1, with TRBD1 identical over 7 junction bases. This TCR came from a woman in her twenties or thirties who had been exposed to COVID-19. The DNA sequence is given as TGCGCCAGCAGACAGAACAGGGGCGAGGGCACTGAAGCTTTCTTT. It specifies CASRQNRGEGTEAFF.